This entry features one T cell receptor beta chain sequence. Authors' analysis steps: Estimation of nucleated cell counts was performed using reference gene primer amplification. The method was immunoSEQ multiplex PCR; TCRdb's version includes in-frame clones alone and lacks a portion of them. V and J calls and clone size are copied from that table; D and trimming were computed from the DNA. The data contain fewer than 250,000 clones, under 80% of them singletons. This sample was included in a study of blood T cell repertoires in COVID-19. Study-level information: COVID-19 samples, acute and convalescent, were from the United States, Italy and Spain.

Germline V gene data show CDR1 as SGDLS and CDR2 as YYNGEE. The CDR3 extends over 17 amino acids. V was clipped by 3 bases and J by 3 bases; unmatched bases: 14. This TCR was recovered from a woman between 50 and 59 years old with acute or convalescent COVID-19. The sequenced sample consisted of peripheral blood. V usage is TRBV9 and J usage is TRBJ1-1; 7 nucleotides agree with TRBD1. CDR3 coding DNA: TGTGCCAGCAGCGCGGCCGACAGGGCGGGTGTGGACACTGAAGCTTTCTTT. Its translation is CASSAADRAGVDTEAFF.